The T cell receptor beta chain described here comes from a study of a mutant IDH1 vaccine in newly diagnosed glioma. Time point reported: baseline, week 1 (first vaccination visit). Documented treatment: pre-vaccination baseline after standard-of-care therapy. There were new WHO grade 3 or 4 astrocytomas in the donors, and these were IDH1-mutant and ATRX-lost. V lost 5 bases, J lost 5 bases, and 5 bases stayed unmatched. The CDR3 is 14 amino acids. CDR1 and CDR2 from the germline V gene are SGHTA and FQGTGA. The protocol was immunoSEQ multiplex PCR, while the TCRdb copy is restricted to in-frame clones and leaves out a portion. The profile shows 55,000 to 70,000 clones, roughly 78% of them singletons.

The sequencing here drew on PBMCs, taken from a glioma patient treated with radiotherapy, temozolomide or both. The chain has TRBV7-3 and TRBJ2-1, with TRBD1 identical over 8 bases. The source of this sequence is a man aged 45-65 years with glioma. The CDR3 DNA reads TGTGCCAGCAGCCGGACAGGGTTGAACAATGAGCAGTTCTTC. Encoded protein: CASSRTGLNNEQFF.